The following is a T cell receptor (beta chain) sequence with its context. The antigen remains undetermined. Replicate PCRs from sorted subsets contained 200 ng DNA, which is some 30,000 T cell genomes. Assay used: immunoSEQ multiplex PCR; TCRdb lists only in-frame clones, some missing. The data show some 500,000 clones, around 96% seen once. The data belong to a study of shared clonotypes between healthy human individuals. Study-level points and caveats: Roughly 4.6% of naive CD4 clonotypes were common to several donors.

The CDR3 has 14 amino acids. Germline loops: CDR1 MDHEN, CDR2 SYDVKM. The ends were cut back, 6 bases at V and 7 bases at J, with 15 bases in the middle. The source material was naive CD4+ T cells sorted from blood. Subset defined: CD45RA+ positively selected. This clonotype originated in a woman between 25 and 40 years old in good health. This chain joins TRBV28 and TRBJ1-4, with a tentative D call TRBD1 (5 bases). The CDR3 is CASSTLGGGEKLFF. The CDR3 nucleotides are TGTGCCAGCAGCACTTTGGGGGGGGGTGAAAAACTGTTTTTT.